This T cell receptor (beta chain) stems from a study of cytomegalovirus exposure and HLA in healthy donors (dated by TCRdb to 2015 to 2018). About the investigation overall: An earlier analysis of several hundred of the donors reported 250 to 300 Gb of sequence data and more than 90 million unique TCR beta sequences from 150 million to 200 million T cells. Roughly 300 gigabases of sequencing data and tens of millions of unique TCR sequences were included in an early release covering under 650 HLA-typed donors. Of the 300 to 450 genotyped donors, 81% fell in the genetic ancestry cluster associated with self-reported Caucasian donors. The aim of the study was to test whether cataloging public T cell receptors could identify signatures of past pathogen exposure. The T cell repertoires of some 670 subjects were profiled by immunosequencing and related to cytomegalovirus serostatus. Besides the first cohort of hundreds of subjects, a separate validation cohort made up of 90 to 150 different subjects was used. High-throughput TCR immunosequencing, statistical association of individual TCRs with disease status, and machine learning were combined to predict cytomegalovirus infection status. To study patterns of TCR occurrence, a later analysis re-analyzed previously published TCR beta repertoires from 666 donors and added high-resolution HLA genotyping. Rather than using new phenotypic data, the later analysis identified candidate immune exposures from TCR beta sequences and from how often those sequences occurred across donors. In an earlier analysis of a few hundred of the donors, high-throughput TCR beta sequencing was used to judge whether each TCR beta V gene segment behaved as functional or pseudogenic. Donor age, sex, ethnicity and CMV serostatus were collected together with the repertoire data. Genome-wide SNP genotypes for about 65% of the 666 donors were used in a later genetic analysis, which treated that subset as a discovery cohort. All discovery cohort repertoires had been generated on a single sequencing platform. Both class I and class II loci were covered by HLA typing, at four-digit resolution. The number of typed donors differed by locus: 629-630 for A, B, C, DRB1 and DQB1; 522 for DQA1; fewer than 610 for DPA1; and 450 to 480 for DPB1. Roughly 5 DR-DQ haplotypes were handled as single units for association and clustering, since linkage in the cohort was strong. Among several hundred genotyped donors of the cohort, an average of around 240,000 unique TCR beta nucleotide sequences was sequenced per donor, of which approximately 19% were non-productive.

Turning to this clone: Its antigen is still unknown. One base away there is no much larger clone; base qualities are not given.

Spanning cysteine to phenylalanine, the CDR3 consists of 15 amino acids. The DNA shown is the 45-base CDR3, in frame from base 1. CDR1 and CDR2, looked up from the germline V gene (reference sequence), are PRHDT and FYEKMQ. The V end loses 2 bases and the J end loses 6 bases, and a stretch of 16 bases separates them. The cohort consisted of approximately 670 healthy bone marrow donors. At the time of sampling, all cohort members were nominally healthy, though unrecorded immune exposures were likely present. The donor was CMV seronegative and was included in the group of several hundred seronegative cohort members. A peripheral blood sample was collected from each donor, and TCR beta sequencing was performed on peripheral blood mononuclear cells. The Qiagen DNeasy Blood Extraction Kit was used to extract genomic DNA from the blood cell samples. Beyond this particular receptor, the publication reports: According to a later analysis, TCR association rates differed among HLA loci, with DRB1 alleles showing the most associated TCRs and HLA-C alleles showing the fewest. Compared with the 666-donor mean, donors in an Asian-associated ancestry cluster had fewer N-insertions in productive TCRs, according to a later genetic analysis. Because HLA typing was missing for some donors at each locus, association tests included only the typed subset. In a later analysis, HLA-associated TCR beta chains were found to be more clonally expanded and to have lower generation probabilities than equally common non-associated chains. A later analysis associated 16,951 TCR beta sequences with specific HLA alleles at a false discovery rate of 0.05. In an earlier analysis of more than 450 of the donors, most TCR beta V segments were observed in productive rearrangements about 87% or about 30% of the time, broadly matching IMGT annotations. A total of 150 or so TCR beta chains were listed by the study as associated with cytomegalovirus. Only TCR beta chains were sequenced in this cohort, and the absence of alpha or paired-chain data limited detectable features. The authors suggested that the approach could potentially be generalized to other disease states and immunological phenotypes. When HLA alleles, especially DR and DQ, strongly co-occurred, TCR associations were difficult to assign to individual alleles. In a later analysis, several top co-occurrence clusters were reported to appear linked to parvovirus B19, influenza, CMV and Epstein-Barr virus. An association between a missense DCLRE1C variant and V-gene and J-gene trimming of TCR beta chains was found in a later genetic analysis and replicated in an independent cohort. Linkage disequilibrium might explain the correlated functional status among segregating V segments, but an unknown experimental factor could not be excluded. Across donors, most TCR sequences were observed very rarely, whereas some public TCRs were present in many individuals. The presence/absence analyses assumed that sequencing depth was roughly uniform across donors, and that assumption may not be true. A cluster of highly shared sequence variants was judged likely to be a technical artifact of the sequencing pipeline. According to a later analysis, most CMV-associated TCR beta chains appeared to be HLA-restricted, and the HLA associations seemed to be driven largely by CMV exposure. A further reported finding was that TCR beta sequences accurately predicted the HLA-A and HLA-B alleles for most subjects in the first cohort. Because the 87-base-pair reads could not distinguish some IMGT-functional V segments, including TRBV6-2 and TRBV6-3, those segments were excluded. Over 15 rarely observed V segments, including chromosome 9 orphons, were excluded from the earlier analysis of approximately 600 of the donors because counts were too low. In both the original and validation cohorts, the classifier was reported to diagnose cytomegalovirus status with high specificity and sensitivity. In vitro tests confirmed that a few of the cytomegalovirus-associated TCR beta chains recognize cytomegalovirus antigens. For the cohort, immune exposure information was limited to CMV serostatus.

The library was built by means of the immunoSEQ multiplex PCR assay. The multiplex PCR relied on a mix of 60 forward primers for TCR Vbeta segments and 13 reverse primers for TCR Jbeta segments. A multiplex PCR assay on genomic DNA amplified the CDR3 region of rearranged TCR beta genes. The Illumina HiSeq System was used to sequence the amplified TCR beta libraries as 87-base-pair reads. Per the original workflow: A later analysis tallied 80 million to 95 million unique TCR beta chains across the 666 repertoires, and approximately 12 million of those chains were shared by two or more donors. A nearest-neighbor algorithm error-corrected the raw reads and collapsed the reads into unique sequences, merging closely related sequences to remove PCR and sequencing errors. V, D and J gene segments were assigned by aligning CDR3 sequences to IMGT reference sequences. Each retained sequence needed at least a six-nucleotide match to both a V gene segment and a J gene segment. Rearrangements were classified as productive when the CDR3 lacked stop codons and remained in frame with V and J, and all other rearrangements were classified as non-productive. CDR3 was defined according to IMGT convention as the region running from the second conserved V-encoded cysteine to the conserved J-encoded phenylalanine. Sequences without an unambiguous match to a single V gene segment were excluded from the earlier analysis of 450 to 750 of the donors. An earlier analysis of about 600 of the donors called V segments functional above 56.7% productive rearrangements and segregating when the between-donor standard deviation exceeded 5%. A statistical classification framework was built for diagnosing cytomegalovirus status from the catalog of TCR beta chain sequences. A later analysis assigned V and J genes by comparing TCR nucleotide sequences with IMGT/GENE-DB human TR gene sequences. In a later analysis, CDR3 sequences and most-parsimonious VDJ recombination scenarios were assigned using the TCRdist pipeline. In a later analysis, each TCR beta chain was defined by its CDR3 amino acid sequence together with its V-gene family, and reads without a unique V-gene family were excluded. As a way to deal with suspected cross-contamination and a sequencing artifact, a later analysis dropped approximately 590 nucleotide sequences that were highly shared and had low generation probability. A later analysis calculated a clonal expansion index for each public chain from normalized within-repertoire ranks of inferred template counts. A later analysis computed generation probabilities with a VDJ recombination model fitted to out-of-frame rearrangements, and checked the results against IGoR. A later analysis scored TCR-TCR, TCR-HLA and TCR-CMV co-occurrence with hypergeometric tests, applying a repertoire-size bias correction to TCR pairs. A later analysis estimated false discovery rates by permuting HLA or CMV assignments 20 times. In a later analysis, co-occurring TCRs were grouped using DBSCAN, and TCRdist sequence similarity was added for clustering within HLA-allele-positive subsets. Repertoires with fewer than 30,000 or more than 120,000 public chains were left out of co-occurrence clustering, as were about five repertoires with anomalous nucleotide sharing. TCRdb limited this immuneACCESS table to in-frame rearrangements with V and J called. A share of clones is missing; checked studies link under half to unresolved V genes, and the rest is unexplained. V and J calls and clone size come straight from that table; D and trimming were deduced from the DNA. The sample table records around 63,000 clones; around 85% of these occur just once. Roughly 3% of the sample lies in the top ten.

Sequenced input: PBMCs. Recombination linked TRBV13 to TRBJ1-2; no confident D gene assignment can be made. The clonotype was recovered from a woman in her twenties or thirties in good health and CMV-seronegative. The DNA is TGTGCCAGCAGCTTATTGAACGGGAGAATCGATGGCTACACCTTC. Its protein product is CASSLLNGRIDGYTF.